These 13 T cell receptor beta chains came from one sample sequenced in a study of T cells in Graves' hyperthyroidism and ophthalmopathy. The TCR beta CDR3 regions underwent amplification using RNA transcripts as the source. During a first-round RT-PCR of the TCR CDR3, the HTBI primer set was used. One entry per CDR3 protein results from TCRdb running MiXCR on the multiplex PCR reads. This repertoire shows 250,000 to 300,000 distinct CDR3 sequences, approximately 15% found once; its top ten account for approximately 60%. The sequencing sample was made of blood. All receptors derive from a woman between 55 and 75 years old with Graves' ophthalmopathy.

V and J are TRBV29-1 and TRBJ2-5, with D uncertain. CDR3 length: 12 residues. CDR1 SQVTM and CDR2 ANQGSEA come from the germline V gene. V shed 4 bases and J shed 5 bases, with 11 bases lying between them. The CDR3 coding sequence is TGCAGCGTTGTTAATGTGGGGGAGACCCAGTACTTC. Amino acids: CSVVNVGETQYF.

This clonotype has at least ten counts. The chain recombines TRBV20-1 with TRBJ2-1; maybe TRBD1 (6 bases). V gave up 5 bases and J gave up 0 bases, with 11 bases separating them. The CDR3 is 14 residues long. From germline, CDR1 is DFQATT and CDR2 SNEGSKA (reference sequence). The CDR3 region has the DNA TGCAGTGCTGTAGGACAGAGCTCCTACAATGAGCAGTTCTTC. It encodes CSAVGQSSYNEQFF.

This clonotype was recorded many times. V and J are TRBV4-2 and TRBJ2-5, with 14 bases that match TRBD2. Germline lookup yields CDR1 LGHNA and CDR2 YNFKEQ. The CDR3 spans 15 residues. Trimming cost V 7 bases and J 1 base; bases outside gene matches: 2. The CDR3 DNA reads as TGTGCCAGCAAGGGACTAGCGGGGGCCCAAGAGACCCAGTACTTC. It is translated as CASKGLAGAQETQYF.

This clonotype has a count of ten or more. The V gene is TRBV5-1, the J gene TRBJ2-7; D is uncertain. Germline V CDR1 and CDR2: SGHRS, YFSETQ. The CDR3 length is 16 residues. V was clipped by 0 bases and J by 2 bases, with 15 bases between them. Written as DNA, the CDR3 is TGCGCCAGCAGCTTGGCTACAGTCTCTTCCGCCTACGAGCAGTACTTC. This gives the protein CASSLATVSSAYEQYF.

The sample holds a few counts of this clonotype. The rearrangement joins TRBV7-2 to TRBJ1-4, with a possible D match to TRBD1 (5 bases). CDR3 length: 15 residues. CDR1 is SGHTA, CDR2 FQGNSA, per germline. The ends were cut back, 1 base at V and 10 bases at J, with 16 bases in the middle. CDR3 sequence reads: CASSLVRGGSGKLFF. DNA for the CDR3: TGTGCCAGCAGCTTAGTAAGGGGTGGTTCCGGAAAACTGTTTTTT.

There are many counts of this clonotype. The chain has TRBV11-3 and TRBJ2-5; 8 nucleotides align to TRBD2. The CDR3 length is 15 residues. After removal of 5 bases from V and 0 bases from J, the junction contained 5 bases not matched to a gene. CDR1 and CDR2 from the germline V gene are SGHNT and YENEEA. The CDR3: CASSPGGGYQETQYF. CDR3 nucleotides: TGTGCCAGCAGCCCCGGGGGGGGATACCAAGAGACCCAGTACTTC. The entire variable domain, with the rest obtained from reference TRBV11-3 and TRBJ2-5, is as follows: EAGVVQSPRYKIIEKKQPVAFWCNPISGHNTLYWYLQNLGQGPELLIRYENEEAVDDSQLPKDRFSAERLKGVDSTLKIQPAELGDSAVYLCASSPGGGYQETQYFGPGTRLLVL.

This clonotype was counted only a few times. This chain links TRBV29-1 with TRBJ2-7, with a weak D call TRBD2 (6 bases). V lost 4 bases to trimming and J lost 2 bases, with 6 bases between them. The CDR3 is 11 amino acids. Germline V CDR1 and CDR2: SQVTM, ANQGSEA. CDR3 sequence: CSVGGAYEQYF. The DNA for the CDR3 is TGCAGCGTTGGCGGGGCCTACGAGCAGTACTTC.

This clonotype was counted many times. This chain joins TRBV2 and TRBJ2-3; D is undetermined. This CDR3 contains 17 residues. Germline CDR1 is SNHLY and CDR2 is FYNNEI. Deletions cut 1 base from V and 0 bases from J, with 14 bases between. CDR3 DNA sequence: TGTGCCAGCAGTGAAGGGCCATTGGATTTTAGCACAGATACGCAGTATTTT. Residues: CASSEGPLDFSTDTQYF.

This clonotype was seen a single time. The chain carries TRBV28 and TRBJ2-3, with D possibly matching TRBD2 (5 bases). The CDR3 has 14 residues. With 5 bases removed from V and 0 bases from J, the gap between germline ends came to 9 bases. Germline-derived CDR1 and CDR2 are MDHEN and SYDVKM. The CDR3 DNA sequence: TGTGCCAGCAGTAAGGGCGGGAGCACAGATACGCAGTATTTT. Translating gives CASSKGGSTDTQYF. The full variable domain, completed using reference TRBV28 and TRBJ2-3, is DVKVTQSSRYLVKRTGEKVFLECVQDMDHENMFWYRQDPGLGLRLIYFSYDVKMKEKGDIPEGYSVSREKKERFSLILESASTNQTSMYLCASSKGGSTDTQYFGPGTRLTVL.

This clonotype turned up a few times. The chain has TRBV6-5 and TRBJ2-7; D possibly uses TRBD1 or TRBD2 (5 bases each). The germline V and J ends were trimmed by 2 bases and 2 bases, with 10 bases remaining between them. This CDR3 comprises 14 residues. Germline V lookup: CDR1 MNHEY, CDR2 SVGAGI. The DNA of the CDR3 is TGTGCCAGCAGTTACGGGGGTTTCACCTACGAGCAGTACTTC. This sequence encodes CASSYGGFTYEQYF.

This clonotype came up a few times. V and J are TRBV12-3 or TRBV12-4 and TRBJ2-3, with 8 bases fitting TRBD2. The CDR3 extends over 15 amino acids. Trimming cost V 3 bases and J 7 bases; bases outside gene matches: 9. The CDR3 loop reads CASSFGGGWSNTQYF. The CDR3 nucleotides are TGTGCCAGCAGTTTTGGCGGGGGGTGGAGTAATACGCAGTATTTT.

This clonotype was counted at least ten times. The V and J genes are TRBV12-3 or TRBV12-4 and TRBJ2-3, with TRBD2 identical over 9 bases. The trim removed 4 bases at V and 7 bases at J, leaving 0 bases unmatched. The CDR3 totals 12 residues. The CDR3 here is CASSSSGNTQYF. The CDR3 nucleotides are TGTGCCAGCAGTTCTAGCGGGAATACGCAGTATTTT.

This clonotype came up many times. This chain connects TRBV20-1 to TRBJ2-3; D is unresolved. The CDR3 covers 15 residues. Trimming cost V 0 bases and J 0 bases, with 10 bases left between them. Germline values: CDR1 DFQATT, CDR2 SNEGSKA (reference sequence). CDR3 sequence: CSARDRVLSTDTQYF. DNA for the CDR3: TGCAGTGCTAGAGATCGAGTGCTTAGCACAGATACGCAGTATTTT.